Shown below are 5 T cell receptor beta chains from a single sample sequenced in a study of control samples from healthy donors and cancer patients. Produced via immunoSEQ multiplex PCR; TCRdb's table is partial and in-frame only. Altogether around 200,000 clones are present, about nine tenths being singletons, with the ten largest covering around 1.5%. Material: blood. Every receptor here comes from a woman aged 25 to 39 in good health.

The rearrangement links TRBV6-4 to TRBJ1-2; 7 bases match TRBD1. The J segment lost 0 bases and the V segment lost 0 bases, leaving 1 base of the junction unmatched. Per the germline V gene, CDR1 is MRHNA and CDR2 is SNTAGT. There are 15 residues in the CDR3. CDR3 region: CASSDSTGPNYGYTF. The DNA of the CDR3 is TGTGCCAGCAGTGACTCGACAGGGCCTAACTATGGCTACACCTTC.

To note about this clone: The same CDR3 can be traced to other DNA sequences in this sample. J is TRBJ2-7 and V is TRBV4-2; 10 nucleotides match TRBD2. With V trimmed by 0 bases and J by 2 bases, 4 bases remained unmatched. The germline CDR1 and CDR2 sequences are LGHNA and YNFKEQ. The CDR3 length is 16 residues. The CDR3 region has the DNA TGTGCCAGCAGCCAAGATCCAGCGGGAGGGCCCTACGAGCAGTACTTC. Protein sequence: CASSQDPAGGPYEQYF.

The V gene is TRBV6-2 or TRBV6-3, the J gene TRBJ1-2; 8 bases are a match to TRBD1. The CDR3 loop spans 14 amino acids. The junction had 5 bases not matched to a gene; V was cut back by 2 bases and J by 6 bases. Germline V lookup: CDR1 MNHEY, CDR2 SVGEGT. CDR3 region: CASSYRTQGDGYTF. The DNA for the CDR3 is TGTGCCAGCAGTTACCGAACACAGGGGGATGGCTACACCTTC.

This sequence joins TRBV3-1 (or the pseudogene TRBV3-2) and TRBJ2-2, with unresolved D. Germline V gene data show CDR1 as LGHDT and CDR2 as YNNKEL (reference sequence). Trimming took 0 bases from V and 5 from J, leaving 4 bases between them. CDR3 length equals 13 residues. CDR3 DNA sequence: TGTGCCAGCAGCCAAGATTCGACCGGGGAGCTGTTTTTT. It encodes CASSQDSTGELFF.

In DNA form, the CDR3 reads TGTGCCAGCAGTTCGACAGGGGCCAACTATGGCTACACCTTC. This gives the protein CASSSTGANYGYTF. The J gene is TRBJ1-2, the V gene TRBV6-6; 8 nucleotides align to TRBD1. The CDR3 runs to 14 residues. After removal of 4 bases from V and 2 bases from J, the junction contained 3 bases not matched to a gene. Germline-derived CDR1 and CDR2 are MNHNY and SVGAGI (reference sequence).